The rows below give T cell receptor beta chains drawn from one sample of a study of blood T cell repertoires in COVID-19. TCRdb's copy holds only in-frame clones and misses some; the assay was immunoSEQ multiplex PCR. In the table there are some 200,000 clones, 75% to 85% of which are singletons. The sequenced sample was peripheral blood. These receptors originate from a human donor in a cohort sampled during active COVID-19. Each CDR3 is given with its conserved first and last residue. Each record gives: J gene, V gene, clone size, D gene, CDR3 length, CDR3 DNA, CDR3 protein. A D gene is named only where the DNA matches it firmly. Clone size, where shown, is once, few, many, or a class for clones that have expanded.

>TRBJ2-5|TRBV6-6|-|TRBD1|14
TGTGCCAGCGGCCCCAGGGGGAGACAAGAGACCCAGTACTTC
CASGPRGRQETQYF
>TRBJ2-1|TRBV4-1|-|TRBD2|15
TGCGCCAGCAGCCAAGCGGGAGGGTCCTACAATGAGCAGTTCTTC
CASSQAGGSYNEQFF
>TRBJ2-7|TRBV7-6|-|-|15
TGTGCCAGCAGCTTAGGAACAGGCGGATCCTACGAGCAGTACTTC
CASSLGTGGSYEQYF
>TRBJ2-3|TRBV11-2|-|TRBD2|17
TGTGCCAGCAGTCATATGGGGGGGAGAGGTAGCACAGATACGCAGTATTTT
CASSHMGGRGSTDTQYF
>TRBJ2-1|TRBV19|-|-|11
TGTGCCAGTAGTGCTACTAGCGAGCAGTTCTTC
CASSATSEQFF
>TRBJ1-6|TRBV9|-|TRBD1|15
TGTGCCAGCAGCTCTCCCGGGACAGGATATTCACCCCTCCACTTT
CASSSPGTGYSPLHF
>TRBJ2-2|TRBV9|many|TRBD2|18
TGTGCCAGCAGCGACCCGGTGGGTAGCGGGGTTAACACCGGGGAGCTGTTTTTT
CASSDPVGSGVNTGELFF
>TRBJ2-5|TRBV7-2|-|TRBD1|19
TGTGCCAGCAGCTTAGTAGTGATTGGGCAGGGGGCTGCTCGGGAGACCCAGTACTTC
CASSLVVIGQGAARETQYF
>TRBJ1-1|TRBV19|once|TRBD1|17
TGTGCCAGTAGGGATTTCGGCCCAGGACAGGCGTCGAGAGAGGCTTTCTTT
CASRDFGPGQASREAFF
>TRBJ1-1|TRBV2|-|-|12
TGTGCCAGCACCGGCGAGGGTACTGAAGCTTTCTTT
CASTGEGTEAFF
>TRBJ2-2|TRBV29-1|-|TRBD1|13
TGCAGCGCCGCCGGGACAGGCACCGGGGAGCTGTTTTTT
CSAAGTGTGELFF
>TRBJ1-1|TRBV3-1/TRBV3-2|-|-|16
TGTGCCAGCAGCCAATACCGGACGGGGAAGAACACTGAAGCTTTCTTT
CASSQYRTGKNTEAFF
>TRBJ2-5|TRBV28|few|-|11
TGTGCCAGCAGTTGGAGGGAGACCCAGTACTTC
CASSWRETQYF
>TRBJ2-4|TRBV5-1|-|TRBD2|16
TGCGCCAGCAGCTACCGGACTAGCGGGATCAAAAACATTCAGTACTTC
CASSYRTSGIKNIQYF
>TRBJ2-2|TRBV6-6|-|TRBD2|14
TGTGCCAGCGGGAGGGGAAGGGGCACCGGGGAGCTGTTTTTT
CASGRGRGTGELFF
>TRBJ2-1|TRBV30|-|TRBD2|15
TGTGCCTGGAGTAGGAGTTGGGGAGGGCAGAATGAGCAGTTCTTC
CAWSRSWGGQNEQFF
>TRBJ2-5|TRBV7-2|-|TRBD2|15
TGTGCCAGCAGCTTCTTAGCGGGCACACAAGAGACCCAGTACTTC
CASSFLAGTQETQYF
>TRBJ2-1|TRBV21-1|-|-|19
TGTGCCAGCAGCAAAGAATCGTATGGGCTGATGAGCTCCTACAATGAGCAGTTCTTC
CASSKESYGLMSSYNEQFF
>TRBJ1-2|TRBV28|few|TRBD1|14
TGTGCCAGCAGTTTTAGGACAGGCGCGAGGGGCTACACCTTC
CASSFRTGARGYTF
>TRBJ2-1|TRBV29-1|once|TRBD1|14
TGCAGCGTGCGCACAGGGGGTGGCTACAATGAGCAGTTCTTC
CSVRTGGGYNEQFF